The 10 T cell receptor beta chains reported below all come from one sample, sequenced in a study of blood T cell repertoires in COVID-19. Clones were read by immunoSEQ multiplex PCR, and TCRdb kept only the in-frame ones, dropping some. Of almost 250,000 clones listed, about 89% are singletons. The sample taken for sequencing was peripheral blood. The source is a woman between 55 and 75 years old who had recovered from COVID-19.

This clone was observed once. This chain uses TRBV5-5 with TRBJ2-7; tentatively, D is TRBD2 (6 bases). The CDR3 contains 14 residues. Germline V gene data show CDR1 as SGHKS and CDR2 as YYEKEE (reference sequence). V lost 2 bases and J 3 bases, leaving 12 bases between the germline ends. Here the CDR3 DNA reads TGTGCCAGCAGCTTTCGGCCGGAGGGCTACGAGCAGTACTTC. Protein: CASSFRPEGYEQYF.

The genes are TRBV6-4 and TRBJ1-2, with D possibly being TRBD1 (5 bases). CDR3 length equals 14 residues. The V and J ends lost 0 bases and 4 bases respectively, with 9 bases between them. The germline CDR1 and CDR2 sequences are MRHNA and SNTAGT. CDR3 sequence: CASSDSRGIYGYTF. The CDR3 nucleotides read TGTGCCAGCAGTGACTCGCGGGGGATCTATGGCTACACCTTC.

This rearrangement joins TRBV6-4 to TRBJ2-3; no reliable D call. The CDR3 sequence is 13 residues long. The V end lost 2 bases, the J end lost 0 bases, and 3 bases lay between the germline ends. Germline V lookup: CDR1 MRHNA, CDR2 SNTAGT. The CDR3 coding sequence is TGTGCCAGCAGTGACCCAAGCACAGATACGCAGTATTTT. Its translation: CASSDPSTDTQYF.

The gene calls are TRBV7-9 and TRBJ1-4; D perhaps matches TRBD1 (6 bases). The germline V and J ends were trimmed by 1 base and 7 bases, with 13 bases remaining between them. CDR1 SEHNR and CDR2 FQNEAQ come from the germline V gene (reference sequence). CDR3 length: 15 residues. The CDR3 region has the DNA TGTGCCAGCAGCTTAGATTGGGGGCTGGGTGAAAAACTGTTTTTT. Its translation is CASSLDWGLGEKLFF.

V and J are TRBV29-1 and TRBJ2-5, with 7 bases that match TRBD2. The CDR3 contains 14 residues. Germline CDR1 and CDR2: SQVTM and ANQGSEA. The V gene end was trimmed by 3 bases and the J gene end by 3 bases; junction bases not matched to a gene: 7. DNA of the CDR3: TGCAGCGTTGATAAAATGGGAGGGAAAGAGACCCAGTACTTC. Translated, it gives CSVDKMGGKETQYF.

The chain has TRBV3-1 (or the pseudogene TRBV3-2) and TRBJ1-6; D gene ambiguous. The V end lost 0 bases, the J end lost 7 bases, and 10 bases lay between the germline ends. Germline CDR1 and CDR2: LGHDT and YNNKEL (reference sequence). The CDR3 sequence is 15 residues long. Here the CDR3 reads CASSQEGGYNSPLHF. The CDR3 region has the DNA TGTGCCAGCAGCCAAGAGGGAGGCTACAATTCACCCCTCCACTTT.

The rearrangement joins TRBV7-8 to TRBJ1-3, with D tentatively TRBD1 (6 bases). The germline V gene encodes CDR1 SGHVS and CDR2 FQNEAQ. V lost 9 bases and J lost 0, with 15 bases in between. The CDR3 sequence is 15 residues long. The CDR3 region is CASTSGTNSGNTIYF. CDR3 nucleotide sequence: TGTGCCAGTACCTCCGGGACAAACTCTGGAAACACCATATATTTT.

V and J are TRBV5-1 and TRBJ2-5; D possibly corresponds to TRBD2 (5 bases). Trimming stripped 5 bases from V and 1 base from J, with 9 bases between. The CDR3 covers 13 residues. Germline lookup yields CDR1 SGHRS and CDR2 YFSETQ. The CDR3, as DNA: TGCGCCAGCAGTCCGGGGTTCCAAGAGACCCAGTACTTC. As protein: CASSPGFQETQYF.

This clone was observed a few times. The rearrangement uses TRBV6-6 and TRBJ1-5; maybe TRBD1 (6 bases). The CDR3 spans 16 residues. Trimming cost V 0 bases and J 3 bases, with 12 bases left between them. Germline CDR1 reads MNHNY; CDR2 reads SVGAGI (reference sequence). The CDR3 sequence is CASSYSKTGDNQPQHF. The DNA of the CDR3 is TGTGCCAGCAGTTACTCGAAGACAGGCGACAATCAGCCCCAGCATTTT.

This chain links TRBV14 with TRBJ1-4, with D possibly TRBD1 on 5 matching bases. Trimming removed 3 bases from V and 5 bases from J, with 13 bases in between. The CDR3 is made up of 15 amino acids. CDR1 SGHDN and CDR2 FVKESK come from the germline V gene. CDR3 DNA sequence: TGTGCCAGCAGCCACACCGGGACTGGGAATGAAAAACTGTTTTTT. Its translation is CASSHTGTGNEKLFF.